This T cell receptor beta chain was observed in a study of blood T cell repertoires in COVID-19. As for the study in general: The United States, Italy and Spain supplied acute and convalescent COVID-19 samples. The analysed material was cDNA or gDNA that came from T cells, B-cell-depleted T cells, or PBMCs.

Profiled with immunoSEQ multiplex PCR; TCRdb holds only in-frame clones, not every one. The sample has tens of thousands of clones; about 86% are singletons. The germline gives CDR1 LNHDA, CDR2 SQIVND (reference sequence). CDR3 length equals 17 residues. Unmatched junction bases numbered 18, after V lost 7 bases and J lost 7 bases. V usage is TRBV19 and J usage is TRBJ2-4, with 8 bases fitting TRBD2. The receptor was isolated from a human donor in a cohort sampled during active COVID-19. Sequenced input: peripheral blood. CDR3 in amino acids: CASKLTAGRGVGNIQYF. CDR3 bases: TGTGCCAGTAAACTTACCGCCGGGAGGGGCGTAGGGAACATTCAGTACTTC.